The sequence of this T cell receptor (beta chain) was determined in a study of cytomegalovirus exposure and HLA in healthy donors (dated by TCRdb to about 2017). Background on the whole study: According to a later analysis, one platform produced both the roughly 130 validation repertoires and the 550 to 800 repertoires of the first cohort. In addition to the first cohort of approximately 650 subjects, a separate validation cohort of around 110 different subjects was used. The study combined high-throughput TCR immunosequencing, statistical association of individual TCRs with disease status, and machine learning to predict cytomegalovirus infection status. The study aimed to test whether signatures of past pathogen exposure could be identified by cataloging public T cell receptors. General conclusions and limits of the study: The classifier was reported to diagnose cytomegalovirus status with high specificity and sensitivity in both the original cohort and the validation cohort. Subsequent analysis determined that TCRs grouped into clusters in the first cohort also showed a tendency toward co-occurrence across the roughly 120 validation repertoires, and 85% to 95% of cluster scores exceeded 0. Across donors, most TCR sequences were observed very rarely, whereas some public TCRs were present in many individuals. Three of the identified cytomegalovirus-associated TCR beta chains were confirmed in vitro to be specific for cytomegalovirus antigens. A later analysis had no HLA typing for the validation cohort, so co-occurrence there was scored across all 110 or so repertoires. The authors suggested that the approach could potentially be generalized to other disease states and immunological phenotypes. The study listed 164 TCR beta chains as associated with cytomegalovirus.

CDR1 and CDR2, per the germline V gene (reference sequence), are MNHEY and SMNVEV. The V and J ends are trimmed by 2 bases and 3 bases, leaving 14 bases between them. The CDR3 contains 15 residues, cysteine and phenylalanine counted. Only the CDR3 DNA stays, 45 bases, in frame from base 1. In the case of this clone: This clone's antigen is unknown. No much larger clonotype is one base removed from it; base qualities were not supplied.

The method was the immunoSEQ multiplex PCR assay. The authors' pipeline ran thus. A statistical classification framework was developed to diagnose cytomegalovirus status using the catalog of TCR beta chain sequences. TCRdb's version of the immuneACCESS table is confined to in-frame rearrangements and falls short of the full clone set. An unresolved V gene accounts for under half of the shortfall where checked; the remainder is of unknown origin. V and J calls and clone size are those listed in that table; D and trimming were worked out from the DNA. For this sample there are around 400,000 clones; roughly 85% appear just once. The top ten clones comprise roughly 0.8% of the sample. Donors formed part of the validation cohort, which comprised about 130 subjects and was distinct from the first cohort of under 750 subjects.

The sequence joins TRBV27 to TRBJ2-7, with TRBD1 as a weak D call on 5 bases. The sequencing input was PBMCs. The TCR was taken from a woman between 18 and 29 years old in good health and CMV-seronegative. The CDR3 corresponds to CASSLIQGTIYEQYF. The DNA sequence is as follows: TGTGCCAGCAGTTTAATCCAGGGTACGATCTACGAGCAGTACTTC.